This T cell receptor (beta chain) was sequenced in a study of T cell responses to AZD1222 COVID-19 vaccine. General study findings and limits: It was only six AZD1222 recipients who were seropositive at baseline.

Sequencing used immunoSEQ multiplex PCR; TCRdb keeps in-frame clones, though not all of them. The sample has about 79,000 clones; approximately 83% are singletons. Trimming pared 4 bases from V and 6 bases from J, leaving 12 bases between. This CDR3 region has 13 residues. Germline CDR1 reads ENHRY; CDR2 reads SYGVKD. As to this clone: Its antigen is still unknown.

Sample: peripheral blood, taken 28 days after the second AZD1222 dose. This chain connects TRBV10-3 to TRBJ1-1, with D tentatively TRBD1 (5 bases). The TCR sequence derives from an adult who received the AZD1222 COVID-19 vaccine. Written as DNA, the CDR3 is TGTGCCATCAGTGTACGGGGGATGGCTGAAGCTTTCTTT. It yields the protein CAISVRGMAEAFF.